The 10 T cell receptor beta chains reported below all come from one sample, sequenced in a study of neoadjuvant anti-PD-1 for oral cavity cancer. Using immunoSEQ multiplex PCR, the repertoire was profiled, and TCRdb retains in-frame clones only, with some absent. The sample contains 75,000 to 100,000 clones, 70% to 85% of which appear only once. Sample: PBMCs, taken before nivolumab (anti-PD-1) treatment. The receptor set was obtained from a person between 35 and 79 years old with oral cavity squamous cell carcinoma.

The V and J genes are TRBV7-6 and TRBJ2-7, with 11 nucleotides matching TRBD1. The CDR3 has 14 residues. V trimming: 5 bases; J trimming: 5 bases; junction bases outside the gene matches: 5. Germline CDR1 is SGHVS and CDR2 is FNYEAQ. As DNA, the CDR3 is TGTGCCAGCAGCGCGGGACAGGGGGGGAACGAGCAGTACTTC. Translation: CASSAGQGGNEQYF.

V is TRBV7-2 and J is TRBJ2-3; 12 positions agree with TRBD2. Germline V gene lookup returns CDR1 SGHTA and CDR2 FQGNSA. The CDR3 covers 19 residues. After removal of 3 bases from V and 0 bases from J, the junction contained 10 bases not matched to a gene. The CDR3, as DNA: TGTGCCAGCAGCTTTGGGATCTTCGGGACTAGCGGGAGCACAGATACGCAGTATTTT. Amino acid sequence: CASSFGIFGTSGSTDTQYF.

This clone was observed many times. V is TRBV2 and J is TRBJ1-1, with D maybe TRBD1 (6 bases). The CDR3 covers 13 residues. Trimming stripped 2 bases from V and 7 bases from J, with 11 bases between. The germline CDR1 and CDR2 sequences are SNHLY and FYNNEI. In DNA form, the CDR3 reads TGTGCCAGCAGTGAACGGGGGCGAATTGAAGCTTTCTTT. Its protein is CASSERGRIEAFF.

This chain links TRBV29-1 with TRBJ2-3; possible D gene TRBD2, 6 bases. Trimming removed 3 bases from V and 4 bases from J, with 14 bases in between. The germline gives CDR1 SQVTM, CDR2 ANQGSEA. The CDR3 consists of 14 residues. The CDR3 here is CSVEGGRVSDTQYF. DNA for the CDR3: TGCAGCGTTGAGGGAGGCAGGGTGTCAGATACGCAGTATTTT.

This sequence joins TRBV7-3 and TRBJ1-1, with 9 nucleotides matching TRBD1. CDR1 is SGHTA and CDR2 is FQGTGA in the germline V gene. V shed 5 bases and J 1 base; nucleotides not matched to a gene: 11. CDR3 length: 17 amino acids. CDR3 protein: CASSATPGQGGNTEAFF. The DNA for the CDR3 is TGTGCCAGCAGCGCCACCCCGGGACAGGGAGGGAACACTGAAGCTTTCTTT.

This chain's CDR3 is CASSLVVAGGAEQYF. The CDR3 DNA is TGCGCCAGCAGCCTTGTGGTAGCGGGAGGGGCCGAGCAGTACTTC. The chain is built from TRBV5-1 and TRBJ2-7, with 11 bases identical to TRBD2. The trim removed 4 bases at V and 6 bases at J, leaving 9 bases unmatched. Germline assignment: CDR1 SGHRS and CDR2 YFSETQ. The CDR3 contains 15 residues.

The gene calls are TRBV6-7 and TRBJ1-1, with a possible D match to TRBD1 (5 bases). TRBV6-7 is an open reading frame, and its role is uncertain. V was pared by 4 bases and J by 0 bases, with 18 bases between. The CDR3 spans 17 residues. This chain's CDR3 is CASSCGHRLFLNTEAFF. CDR3 sequence (DNA): TGTGCCAGCAGTTGTGGACACCGCCTATTTTTGAACACTGAAGCTTTCTTT.

The chain is built from TRBV19 and TRBJ2-7; D might be TRBD1 (7 bases). Germline V gene data show CDR1 as LNHDA and CDR2 as SQIVND (reference sequence). The length of the CDR3 is 17 residues. Trimming left V 3 bases short and J 5 bases short, with 23 bases between. The CDR3 DNA follows: TGTGCCAGTAGTATGGATGTCAGGAGGGGGCAATCCCACGAGCAGTACTTC. Protein sequence: CASSMDVRRGQSHEQYF.

The chain has TRBV7-3 and TRBJ2-3; D gene uncertain. This CDR3 is 13 amino acids long. The V end lost 4 bases, the J end lost 2 bases, and 7 bases lay between the germline ends. Looked up from germline, CDR1 is SGHTA and CDR2 is FQGTGA. The chain's CDR3 is CASSSSTTDTQYF. DNA for the CDR3: TGTGCCAGCAGCTCCTCCACCACAGATACGCAGTATTTT.

This clone was seen a handful of times. V and J are TRBV25-1 and TRBJ2-5; D remains ambiguous. Per germline, CDR1 MGHDK and CDR2 SYGVNS. CDR3 length: 14 residues. Deletions cut 0 bases from V and 3 bases from J, with 8 bases between. The CDR3 nucleotides read TGTGCCAGCAGTGAATACAACAGCAAAGAGACCCAGTACTTC. It yields the protein CASSEYNSKETQYF.